The 10 T cell receptor beta chains in this list originate from one sample, sequenced in a study of control samples from healthy donors and cancer patients. Repertoires were generated with immunoSEQ multiplex PCR, while TCRdb's copy carries only in-frame clones and drops some. Of some 140,000 clones in the sample, roughly 90% were seen once. Sequenced input: PBMCs. These receptors all come from a man aged 45-60 years with head and neck cancer.

With respect to this clone: The same CDR3 also results from other DNA sequences found in this sample. The chain uses TRBV9 and TRBJ1-2; 9 positions agree with TRBD1. The CDR3 totals 12 residues. Germline V gene sequence: CDR1 SGDLS, CDR2 YYNGEE. V gave up 3 bases and J gave up 8 bases; unmatched junction bases: 2. The CDR3 region is CASSAQGAGYTF. The DNA for the CDR3 is TGTGCCAGCAGCGCACAGGGGGCCGGCTACACCTTC.

The chain joins TRBV28 to TRBJ1-2; 7 bases fit TRBD1. The CDR3 runs to 13 residues. V lost 4 bases and J lost 6; bases outside the gene matches: 5. Germline CDR1 MDHEN, CDR2 SYDVKM. In DNA, the CDR3 is TGTGCCAGCAGTTCGCAGGGGGTTAATGGCTACACCTTC. This encodes CASSSQGVNGYTF.

This clone came up once. CDR3 in DNA: TGTGCCAGCAGCAGTCGACAGTTATATGGCTACACCTTC. This sequence encodes CASSSRQLYGYTF. The V call is TRBV7-9, the J call TRBJ1-2; possibly TRBD1 for D (5 bases). The V end lost 5 bases, the J end lost 5 bases, and 12 bases lay between the germline ends. The CDR3 runs 13 residues. CDR1 and CDR2 from the germline V gene are SEHNR and FQNEAQ (reference sequence).

The CDR3 sequence is CASGAGSLLDTEAFF. In nucleotides, the CDR3 is TGTGCCAGCGGCGCAGGTTCTCTACTCGACACTGAAGCTTTCTTT. The chain combines TRBV6-5 with TRBJ1-1; D remains unclear. The CDR3 consists of 15 residues. V dropped 8 bases and J dropped 3 bases, with 19 bases sitting between them. In germline, CDR1 is MNHEY, CDR2 SVGAGI.

The V and J genes are TRBV5-1 and TRBJ1-4, with D possibly TRBD1 on 5 matching bases. CDR3 length equals 15 residues. Germline lookup yields CDR1 SGHRS and CDR2 YFSETQ. With 0 bases removed from V and 7 bases from J, the gap between germline ends came to 13 bases. CDR3 sequence (DNA): TGCGCCAGCAGCTTGGAGCAGGGAGGTGGTGAAAAACTGTTTTTT. This encodes CASSLEQGGGEKLFF. The entire variable domain, with the rest obtained from reference TRBV5-1 and TRBJ1-4, is as follows: KAGVTQTPRYLIKTRGQQVTLSCSPISGHRSVSWYQQTPGQGLQFLFEYFSETQRNKGNFPGRFSGRQFSNSRSEMNVSTLELGDSALYLCASSLEQGGGEKLFFGSGTQLSVL.

This clone was observed a handful of times. This chain uses TRBV4-1 with TRBJ1-3; possibly TRBD1 for D (5 bases). V was pared by 3 bases and J by 2 bases, with 17 bases between. The CDR3 sequence is 17 residues long. Germline values: CDR1 MGHRA, CDR2 YSYEKL. CDR3 DNA: TGCGCCAGCAGCCAGGCGTCAGGGTACGGGGCTGGAAACACCATATATTTT. Residues: CASSQASGYGAGNTIYF.

V and J are TRBV14 and TRBJ1-3, with TRBD1 identical over 12 bases. CDR1 is SGHDN, CDR2 FVKESK, per germline. The junction had 3 bases not matched to a gene; V was cut back by 1 base and J by 5 bases. The CDR3 covers 16 residues. The CDR3 coding sequence is TGTGCCAGCAGCCAAGGCGGGACAGGGGGCCGAAACACCATATATTTT. Amino acids: CASSQGGTGGRNTIYF.

CDR3 nucleotides: TGTGCCAGTAGTGCGACAGGGGGCAGCTACGAGCAGTACTTC. Residues: CASSATGGSYEQYF. This chain joins TRBV19 and TRBJ2-7; 10 bases match TRBD1. Germline-derived CDR1 and CDR2 are LNHDA and SQIVND (reference sequence). The CDR3 is made up of 14 amino acids. Trimming cost V 5 bases and J 3 bases; bases outside gene matches: 4. The full variable domain, completed using reference TRBV19 and TRBJ2-7, is DGGITQSPKYLFRKEGQNVTLSCEQNLNHDAMYWYRQDPGQGLRLIYYSQIVNDFQKGDIAEGYSVSREKKESFPLTVTSAQKNPTAFYLCASSATGGSYEQYFGPGTRLTVT.

This clone has a single count. This CDR3 is CASSEVYGAGELFF. DNA of the CDR3: TGTGCCAGCAGTGAAGTATACGGGGCCGGGGAGCTGTTTTTT. The chain combines TRBV6-4 with TRBJ2-2; tentatively, D is TRBD2 (5 bases). V shed 3 bases and J shed 6 bases, with 11 bases lying between them. The CDR3 runs 14 residues. From germline, CDR1 is MRHNA and CDR2 SNTAGT.

The chain combines TRBV7-9 with TRBJ1-4; TRBD1 might be the D (5 bases). The germline V gene encodes CDR1 SEHNR and CDR2 FQNEAQ (reference sequence). This CDR3 contains 15 residues. V lost 5 bases to trimming and J lost 8 bases, with 18 bases between them. Here the CDR3 reads CASSPALGLLEKLFF. In DNA, the CDR3 is TGTGCCAGCAGCCCCGCCCTGGGACTACTCGAAAAACTGTTTTTT.